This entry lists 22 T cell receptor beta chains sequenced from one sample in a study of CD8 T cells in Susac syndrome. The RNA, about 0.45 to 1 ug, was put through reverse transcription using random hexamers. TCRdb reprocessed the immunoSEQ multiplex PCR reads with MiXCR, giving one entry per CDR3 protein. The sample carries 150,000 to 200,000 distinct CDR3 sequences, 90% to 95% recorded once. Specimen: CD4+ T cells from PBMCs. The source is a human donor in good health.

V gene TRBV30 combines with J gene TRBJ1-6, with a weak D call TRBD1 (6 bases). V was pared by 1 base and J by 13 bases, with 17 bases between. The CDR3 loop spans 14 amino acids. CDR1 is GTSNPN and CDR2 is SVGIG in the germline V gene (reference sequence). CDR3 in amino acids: CAWSDPQGQGPLHF. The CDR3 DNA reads TGTGCCTGGAGTGACCCACAGGGCCAAGGGCCCCTCCACTTT.

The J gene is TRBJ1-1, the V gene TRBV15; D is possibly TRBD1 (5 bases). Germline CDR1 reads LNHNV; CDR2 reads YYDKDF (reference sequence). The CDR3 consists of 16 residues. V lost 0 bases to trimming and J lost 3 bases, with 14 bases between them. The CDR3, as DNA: TGTGCCACCAGCAGAGATTACGGGGGGAGGGACACTGAAGCTTTCTTT. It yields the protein CATSRDYGGRDTEAFF.

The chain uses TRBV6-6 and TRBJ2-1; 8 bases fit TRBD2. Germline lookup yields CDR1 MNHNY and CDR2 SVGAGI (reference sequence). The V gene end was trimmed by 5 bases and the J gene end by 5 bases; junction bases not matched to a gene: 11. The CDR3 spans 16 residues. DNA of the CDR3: TGTGCCAGCAGTCCAGGCGGGGGGCGAAAACACAATGAGCAGTTCTTC. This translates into CASSPGGGRKHNEQFF.

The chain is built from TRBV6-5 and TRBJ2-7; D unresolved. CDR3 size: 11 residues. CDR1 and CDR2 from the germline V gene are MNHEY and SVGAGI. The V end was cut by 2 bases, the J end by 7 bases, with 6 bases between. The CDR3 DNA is TGTGCCAGCAGTTACGGTCCAGAGCAGTACTTC. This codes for CASSYGPEQYF.

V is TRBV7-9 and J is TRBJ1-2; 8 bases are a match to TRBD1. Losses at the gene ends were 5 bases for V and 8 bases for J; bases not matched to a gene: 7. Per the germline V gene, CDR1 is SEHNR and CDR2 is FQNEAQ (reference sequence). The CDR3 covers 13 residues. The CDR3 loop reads CASSRDRGFGYTF. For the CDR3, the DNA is TGTGCCAGCAGCCGCGACAGGGGCTTCGGCTACACCTTC.

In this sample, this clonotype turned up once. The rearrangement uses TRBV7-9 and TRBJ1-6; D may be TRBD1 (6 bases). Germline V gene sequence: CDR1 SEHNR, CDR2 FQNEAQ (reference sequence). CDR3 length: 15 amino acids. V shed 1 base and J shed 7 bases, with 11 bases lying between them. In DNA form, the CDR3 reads TGTGCCAGCAGCTTAGGATGGGACAAAAATTCACCCCTCCACTTT. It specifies CASSLGWDKNSPLHF.

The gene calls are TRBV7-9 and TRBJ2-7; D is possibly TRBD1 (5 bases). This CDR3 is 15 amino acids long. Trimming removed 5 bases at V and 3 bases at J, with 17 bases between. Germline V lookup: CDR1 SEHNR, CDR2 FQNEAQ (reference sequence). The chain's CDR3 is CASSPNRSTYYEQYF. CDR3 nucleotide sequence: TGTGCCAGCAGCCCGAACAGGTCGACGTACTACGAGCAGTACTTC.

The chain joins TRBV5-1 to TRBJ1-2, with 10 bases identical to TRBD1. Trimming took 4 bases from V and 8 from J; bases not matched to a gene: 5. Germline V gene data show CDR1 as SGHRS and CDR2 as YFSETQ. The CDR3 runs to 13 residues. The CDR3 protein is CASSLDRGQGYTF. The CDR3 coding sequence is TGCGCCAGCAGCCTCGACAGGGGGCAAGGCTACACCTTC. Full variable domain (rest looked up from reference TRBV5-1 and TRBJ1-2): KAGVTQTPRYLIKTRGQQVTLSCSPISGHRSVSWYQQTPGQGLQFLFEYFSETQRNKGNFPGRFSGRQFSNSRSEMNVSTLELGDSALYLCASSLDRGQGYTFGSGTRLTVV.

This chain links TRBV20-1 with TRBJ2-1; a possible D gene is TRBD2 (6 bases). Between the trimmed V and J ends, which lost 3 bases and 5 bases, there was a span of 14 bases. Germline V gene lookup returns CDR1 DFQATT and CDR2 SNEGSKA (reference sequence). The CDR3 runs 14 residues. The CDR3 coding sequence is TGCAGTGCTAGTAGGGGCAGACTAGACAATGAGCAGTTCTTC. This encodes CSASRGRLDNEQFF.

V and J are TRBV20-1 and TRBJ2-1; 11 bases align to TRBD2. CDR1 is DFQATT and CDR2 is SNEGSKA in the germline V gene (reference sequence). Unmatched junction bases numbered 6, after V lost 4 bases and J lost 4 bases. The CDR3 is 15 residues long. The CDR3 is CSAITGTSGYNEQFF. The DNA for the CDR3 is TGCAGTGCTATTACCGGGACTAGCGGTTACAATGAGCAGTTCTTC.

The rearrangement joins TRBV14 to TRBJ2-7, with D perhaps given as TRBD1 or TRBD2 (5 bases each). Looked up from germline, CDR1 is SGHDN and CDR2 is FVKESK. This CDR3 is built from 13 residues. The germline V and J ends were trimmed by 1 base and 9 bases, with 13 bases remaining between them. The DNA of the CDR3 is TGTGCCAGCAGCCAAGTAAACACAGGAGGGCAGTACTTC. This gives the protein CASSQVNTGGQYF.

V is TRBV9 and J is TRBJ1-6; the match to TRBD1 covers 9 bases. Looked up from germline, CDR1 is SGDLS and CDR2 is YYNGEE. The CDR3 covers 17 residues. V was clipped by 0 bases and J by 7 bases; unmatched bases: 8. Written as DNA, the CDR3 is TGTGCCAGCAGCGTAGCCCCTTTCGGGACAGGGAATTCACCCCTCCACTTT. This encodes CASSVAPFGTGNSPLHF.

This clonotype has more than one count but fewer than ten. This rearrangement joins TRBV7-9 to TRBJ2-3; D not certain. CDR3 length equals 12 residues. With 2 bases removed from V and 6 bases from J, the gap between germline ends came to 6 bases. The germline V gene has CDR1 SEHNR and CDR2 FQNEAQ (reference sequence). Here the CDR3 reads CASSLYPDTQYF. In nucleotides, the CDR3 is TGTGCCAGCAGCTTATATCCCGATACGCAGTATTTT.

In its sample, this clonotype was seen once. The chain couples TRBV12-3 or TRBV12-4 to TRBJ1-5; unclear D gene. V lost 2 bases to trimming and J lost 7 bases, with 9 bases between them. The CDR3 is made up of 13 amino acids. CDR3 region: CASSLNYAQPQHF. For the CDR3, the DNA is TGTGCCAGCAGTTTAAATTACGCCCAGCCCCAGCATTTT.

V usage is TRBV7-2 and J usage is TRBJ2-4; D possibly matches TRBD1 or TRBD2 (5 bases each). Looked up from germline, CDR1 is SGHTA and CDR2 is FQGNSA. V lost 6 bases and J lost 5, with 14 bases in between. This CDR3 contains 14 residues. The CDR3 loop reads CASSFTGLENIQYF. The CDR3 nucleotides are TGTGCCAGCAGTTTTACAGGACTGGAAAACATTCAGTACTTC. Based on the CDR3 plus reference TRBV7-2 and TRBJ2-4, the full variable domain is GAGVSQSPSNKVTEKGKDVELRCDPISGHTALYWYRQSLGQGLEFLIYFQGNSAPDKSGLPSDRFSAERTGGSVSTLTIQRTQQEDSAVYLCASSFTGLENIQYFGAGTRLSVL.

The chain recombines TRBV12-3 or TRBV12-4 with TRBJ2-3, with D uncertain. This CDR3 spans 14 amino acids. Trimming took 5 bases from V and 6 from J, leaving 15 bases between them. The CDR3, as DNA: TGTGCCAGCAGTCCCGAAAGACTGGTCGATACGCAGTATTTT. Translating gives CASSPERLVDTQYF.

The CDR3 DNA reads as TGCAGTGCTAGCCTCCGGGGGTCCTACAATGAGCAGTTCTTC. Protein sequence: CSASLRGSYNEQFF. V usage is TRBV20-1 and J usage is TRBJ2-1, with a possible D match to TRBD2 (6 bases). This CDR3 is 14 amino acids long. Per germline, CDR1 DFQATT and CDR2 SNEGSKA (reference sequence). Trimming shortened V by 3 bases and J by 1 base, and 10 bases separated the two germline ends.

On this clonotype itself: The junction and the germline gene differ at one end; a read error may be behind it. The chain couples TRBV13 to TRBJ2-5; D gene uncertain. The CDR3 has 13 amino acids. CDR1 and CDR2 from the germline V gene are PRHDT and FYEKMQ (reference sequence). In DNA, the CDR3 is TGTGCCAGCAGCTTAGAGGGCGGAGAGACCCGGTACTTC. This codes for CASSLEGGETRYF.

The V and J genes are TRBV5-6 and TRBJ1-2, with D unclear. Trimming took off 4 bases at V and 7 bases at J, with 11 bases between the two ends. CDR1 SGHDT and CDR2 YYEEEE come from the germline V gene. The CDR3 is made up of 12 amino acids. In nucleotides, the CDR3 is TGTGCCAGCAGCCCGAAGAGGCTTGGCTACACCTTC. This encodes CASSPKRLGYTF.

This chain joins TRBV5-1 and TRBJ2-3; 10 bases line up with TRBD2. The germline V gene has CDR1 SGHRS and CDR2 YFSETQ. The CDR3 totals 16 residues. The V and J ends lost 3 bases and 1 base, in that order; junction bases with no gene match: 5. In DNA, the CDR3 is TGCGCCAGCAGCTGGGACCTAGCGGGGGGCACAGATACGCAGTATTTT. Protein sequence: CASSWDLAGGTDTQYF.

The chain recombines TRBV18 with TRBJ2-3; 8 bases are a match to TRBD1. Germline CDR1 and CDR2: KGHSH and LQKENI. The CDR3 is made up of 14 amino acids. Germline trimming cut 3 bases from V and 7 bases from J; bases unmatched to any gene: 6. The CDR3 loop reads CASSPGTGKNTQYF. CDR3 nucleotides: TGTGCCAGCTCACCGGGGACAGGCAAAAATACGCAGTATTTT.

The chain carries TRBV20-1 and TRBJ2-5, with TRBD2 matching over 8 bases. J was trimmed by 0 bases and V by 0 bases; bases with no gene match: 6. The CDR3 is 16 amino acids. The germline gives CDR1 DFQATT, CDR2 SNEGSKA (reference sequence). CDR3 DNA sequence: TGCAGTGCTAGAGATTCCCGGGGGGGAAACCAAGAGACCCAGTACTTC. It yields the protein CSARDSRGGNQETQYF.